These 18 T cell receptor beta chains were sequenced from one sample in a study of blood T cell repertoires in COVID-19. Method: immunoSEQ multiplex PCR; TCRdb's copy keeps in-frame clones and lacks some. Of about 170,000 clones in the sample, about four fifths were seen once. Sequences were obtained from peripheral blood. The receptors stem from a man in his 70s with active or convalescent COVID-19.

The CDR3 DNA reads as TGTGCCAGTAGTGTGACAGGGCGGTACTATGGCTACACCTTC. Amino acid sequence: CASSVTGRYYGYTF. The chain uses TRBV19 and TRBJ1-2; 7 bases map to TRBD1. Germline trimming cut 5 bases from V and 3 bases from J; bases unmatched to any gene: 6. In germline, CDR1 is LNHDA, CDR2 SQIVND (reference sequence). CDR3 length: 14 residues.

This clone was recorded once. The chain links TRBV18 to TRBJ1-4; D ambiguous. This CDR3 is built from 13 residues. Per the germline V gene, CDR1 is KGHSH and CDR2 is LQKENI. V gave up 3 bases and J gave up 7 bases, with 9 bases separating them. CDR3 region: CASSPGLGEKLFF. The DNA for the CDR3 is TGTGCCAGCTCACCCGGGTTAGGTGAAAAACTGTTTTTT.

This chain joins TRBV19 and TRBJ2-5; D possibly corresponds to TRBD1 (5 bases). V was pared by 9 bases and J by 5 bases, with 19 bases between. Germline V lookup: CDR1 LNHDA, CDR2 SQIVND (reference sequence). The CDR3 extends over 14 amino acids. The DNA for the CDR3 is TGTGCCAGCACTCAGGGTTCCGCAGGGGAGACCCAGTACTTC. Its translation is CASTQGSAGETQYF.

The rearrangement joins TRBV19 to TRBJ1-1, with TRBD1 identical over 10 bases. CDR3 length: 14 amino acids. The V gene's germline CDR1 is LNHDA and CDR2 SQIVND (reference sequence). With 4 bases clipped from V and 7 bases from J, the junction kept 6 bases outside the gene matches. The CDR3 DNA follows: TGTGCCAGTAGTAACCGGGACAGGGGCCTTGAAGCTTTCTTT. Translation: CASSNRDRGLEAFF.

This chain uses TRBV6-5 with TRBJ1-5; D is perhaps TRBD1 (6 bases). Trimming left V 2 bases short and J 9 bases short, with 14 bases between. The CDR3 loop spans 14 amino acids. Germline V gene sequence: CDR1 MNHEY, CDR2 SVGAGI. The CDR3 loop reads CASSYRAGGGPQHF. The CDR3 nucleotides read TGTGCCAGCAGTTACAGGGCGGGAGGGGGGCCCCAGCATTTT.

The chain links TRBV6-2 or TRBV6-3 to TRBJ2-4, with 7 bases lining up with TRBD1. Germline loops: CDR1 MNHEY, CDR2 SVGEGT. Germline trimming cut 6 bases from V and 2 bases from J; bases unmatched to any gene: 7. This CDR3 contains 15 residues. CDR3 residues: CASSRDSRPKNIQYF. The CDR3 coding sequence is TGTGCCAGCAGCAGGGACAGTAGACCCAAAAACATTCAGTACTTC.

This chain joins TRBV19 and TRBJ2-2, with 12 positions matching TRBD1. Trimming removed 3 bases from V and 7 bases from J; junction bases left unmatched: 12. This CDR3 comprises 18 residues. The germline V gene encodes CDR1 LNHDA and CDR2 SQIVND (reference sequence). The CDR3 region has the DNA TGTGCCAGTAGTATTGTACGTCCGGGACAGGGGGCCTACGGGGAGCTGTTTTTT. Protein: CASSIVRPGQGAYGELFF.

This CDR3 reads CATSRGGDYGYTF. CDR3 DNA: TGTGCCACCTCTAGGGGGGGGGACTATGGCTACACCTTC. This chain uses TRBV2 with TRBJ1-2; perhaps TRBD1 as D (6 bases). The CDR3 is made up of 13 amino acids. CDR1 and CDR2 from the germline V gene are SNHLY and FYNNEI. The V end lost 10 bases, the J end lost 3 bases, and 15 bases lay between the germline ends.

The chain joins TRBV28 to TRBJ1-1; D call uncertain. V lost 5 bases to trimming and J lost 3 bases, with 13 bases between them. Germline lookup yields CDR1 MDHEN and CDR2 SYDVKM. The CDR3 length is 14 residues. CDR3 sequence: CASSPWEGDTEAFF. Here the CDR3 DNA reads TGTGCCAGCAGTCCCTGGGAGGGAGACACTGAAGCTTTCTTT.

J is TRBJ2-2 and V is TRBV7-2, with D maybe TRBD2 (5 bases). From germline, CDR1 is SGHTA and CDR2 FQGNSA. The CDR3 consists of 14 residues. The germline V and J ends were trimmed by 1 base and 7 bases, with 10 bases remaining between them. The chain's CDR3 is CASSLVSRDGELFF. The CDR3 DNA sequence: TGTGCCAGCAGCTTAGTGTCCCGGGACGGGGAGCTGTTTTTT.

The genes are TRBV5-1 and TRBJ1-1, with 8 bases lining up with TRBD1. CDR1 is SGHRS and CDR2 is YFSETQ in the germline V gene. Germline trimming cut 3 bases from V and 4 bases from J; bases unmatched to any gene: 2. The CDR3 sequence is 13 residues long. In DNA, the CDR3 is TGCGCCAGCAGCTCGGACAGGGTCACTGAAGCTTTCTTT. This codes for CASSSDRVTEAFF.

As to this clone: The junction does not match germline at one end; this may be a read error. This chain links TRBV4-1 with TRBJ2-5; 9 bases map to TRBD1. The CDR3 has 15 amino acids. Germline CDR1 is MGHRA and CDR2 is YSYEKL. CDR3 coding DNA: TGCGCCAGCAGCCTAGACAGGGGGACCCAAGGGACCCAGTACTTC. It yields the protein CASSLDRGTQGTQYF.

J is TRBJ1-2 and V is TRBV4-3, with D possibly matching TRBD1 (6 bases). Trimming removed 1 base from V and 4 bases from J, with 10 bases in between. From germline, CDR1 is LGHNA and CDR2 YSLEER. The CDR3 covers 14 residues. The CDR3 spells CASSQVQGSYGYTF. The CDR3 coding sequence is TGCGCCAGCAGCCAAGTTCAGGGGTCCTATGGCTACACCTTC.

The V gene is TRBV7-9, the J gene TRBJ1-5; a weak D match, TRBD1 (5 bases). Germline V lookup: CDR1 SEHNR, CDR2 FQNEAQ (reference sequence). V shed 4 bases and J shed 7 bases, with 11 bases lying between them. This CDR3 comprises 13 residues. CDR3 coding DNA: TGTGCCAGCAGCTCACGGCCAGGGCAGCCCCAGCATTTT. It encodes CASSSRPGQPQHF.

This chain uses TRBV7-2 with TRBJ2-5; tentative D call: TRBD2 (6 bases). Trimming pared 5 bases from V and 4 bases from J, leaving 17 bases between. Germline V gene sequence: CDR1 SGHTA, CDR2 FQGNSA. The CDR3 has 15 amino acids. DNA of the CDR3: TGTGCCAGCAGCACCCAGGAGGGTCTGGGAGAGACCCAGTACTTC. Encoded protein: CASSTQEGLGETQYF.

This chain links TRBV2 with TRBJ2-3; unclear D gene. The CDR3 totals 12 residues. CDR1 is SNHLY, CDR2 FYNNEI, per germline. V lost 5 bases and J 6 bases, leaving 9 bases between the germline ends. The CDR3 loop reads CASSSSGDTQYF. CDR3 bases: TGTGCCAGCAGTTCTAGTGGGGATACGCAGTATTTT. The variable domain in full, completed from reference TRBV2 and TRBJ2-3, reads EPEVTQTPSHQVTQMGQEVILRCVPISNHLYFYWYRQILGQKVEFLVSFYNNEISEKSEIFDDQFSVERPDGSNFTLKIRSTKLEDSAMYFCASSSSGDTQYFGPGTRLTVL.

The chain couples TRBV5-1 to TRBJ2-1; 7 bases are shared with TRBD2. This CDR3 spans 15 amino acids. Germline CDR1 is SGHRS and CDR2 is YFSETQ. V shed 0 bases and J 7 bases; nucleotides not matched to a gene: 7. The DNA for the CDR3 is TGCGCCAGCAGCTTGGCCGCGGGGACTACTAATGAGCAGTTCTTC. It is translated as CASSLAAGTTNEQFF. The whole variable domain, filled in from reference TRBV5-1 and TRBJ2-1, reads KAGVTQTPRYLIKTRGQQVTLSCSPISGHRSVSWYQQTPGQGLQFLFEYFSETQRNKGNFPGRFSGRQFSNSRSEMNVSTLELGDSALYLCASSLAAGTTNEQFFGPGTRLTVL.

CDR3 in DNA: TGTGCCAGCAGCGCTCGGACAGGGGGCGCCGGGTCCTATAATTCACCCCTCCACTTT. Its translation is CASSARTGGAGSYNSPLHF. This chain links TRBV16 with TRBJ1-6, with TRBD1 matching 11 bases. From germline, CDR1 is KGHSY and CDR2 FQNENV. V lost 5 bases, J lost 1 base, and 10 bases stayed unmatched. This CDR3 region has 19 residues.